The sequence of this TCR beta chain was determined in a study of blood T cell repertoires in COVID-19. About the research overall: Samples taken during acute and convalescent COVID-19 were collected in the United States, Italy and Spain.

Participants spanned ages about 18 to 90 years and resided in 20 to 30 US areas. Sequencing used immunoSEQ multiplex PCR; TCRdb keeps in-frame clones, though not all of them. Of fewer than 300,000 clones in the sample, roughly 88% were seen once. Germline CDR1 reads MDHEN; CDR2 reads SYDVKM. The CDR3 runs to 15 residues. Unmatched junction bases numbered 12, after V lost 6 bases and J lost 6 bases. The sequencing input was PBMCs or T cells enriched from blood (not recorded which). V gene TRBV28 combines with J gene TRBJ2-3; 7 nucleotides match TRBD1. The sequence was collected from a woman aged 30 to 39 who had recovered from COVID-19. Here the CDR3 reads CASSRPGQARDTQYF. CDR3 DNA sequence: TGTGCCAGCAGCCGACCCGGACAGGCGAGGGATACGCAGTATTTT.